This TCR beta chain was sequenced during a study of cytomegalovirus exposure and HLA in healthy donors. Although they were nominally healthy when sampled, donors likely had unrecorded immune exposures. Primers: 60 Vbeta forward and 13 Jbeta reverse. TCRdb keeps only in-frame clones here, not all; method: immunoSEQ multiplex PCR. The top ten hold about 2.2% of the sample, which has roughly 250,000 clones, roughly two thirds seen once. A remark on this clone: No antigen is known for it.

Findings and caveats of the study: One later analysis reportedly identified an Asian-associated ancestry cluster that showed fewer N-insertions than the approximately 600-donor mean. The study listed 150 to 200 cytomegalovirus-associated TCR beta chains.

This CDR3 spans 16 amino acids. Germline CDR1 MNHEY, CDR2 SMNVEV (reference sequence). Trimming left V 0 bases short and J 4 bases short, with 16 bases between. The chain links TRBV27 to TRBJ2-7; D perhaps matches TRBD2 (6 bases). The sequence derives from a female donor in good health and CMV-seronegative. The specimen sequenced was PBMCs. CDR3 sequence reads: CASSLSKGGSRYEQYF. The DNA for the CDR3 is TGTGCCAGCAGTTTATCGAAGGGAGGCTCACGGTACGAGCAGTACTTC.